A single sample gave rise to the 29 T cell receptor beta chains below, sequenced in a study of T cell responses to AZD1222 COVID-19 vaccine. Only in-frame clones appear in the TCRdb table, and some are missing; sequencing was by immunoSEQ multiplex PCR. The sample consists of 70,000 to 95,000 clones, about nine tenths of them appearing once. Sequencing used peripheral blood, obtained on day 0 of MenACWY control vaccination. These receptor sequences come from an adult in good health.

This rearrangement joins TRBV2 to TRBJ1-3; TRBD1 is a possible D gene (5 bases). Germline-derived CDR1 and CDR2 are SNHLY and FYNNEI. Trimming left V 1 base short and J 1 base short, with 11 bases between. This CDR3 has 16 amino acids. CDR3 sequence: CASSEGQSNSGNTIYF. For the CDR3, the DNA is TGTGCCAGCAGTGAAGGACAGAGCAATTCTGGAAACACCATATATTTT. The variable domain in full, completed from reference TRBV2 and TRBJ1-3, reads EPEVTQTPSHQVTQMGQEVILRCVPISNHLYFYWYRQILGQKVEFLVSFYNNEISEKSEIFDDQFSVERPDGSNFTLKIRSTKLEDSAMYFCASSEGQSNSGNTIYFGEGSWLTVV.

The chain employs TRBV9 and TRBJ2-3, with D possibly being TRBD1 or TRBD2 (6 bases each). The CDR3 loop spans 13 amino acids. The ends were cut back, 1 base at V and 6 bases at J, with 9 bases in the middle. Germline CDR1 and CDR2: SGDLS and YYNGEE. CDR3 residues: CASSVWGADTQYF. In DNA, the CDR3 is TGTGCCAGCAGCGTATGGGGGGCTGATACGCAGTATTTT.

The chain is built from TRBV7-9 and TRBJ2-7; 7 nucleotides line up with TRBD1. The CDR3 loop spans 13 amino acids. The V gene's germline CDR1 is SEHNR and CDR2 FQNEAQ (reference sequence). V trimming: 5 bases; J trimming: 7 bases; junction bases outside the gene matches: 8. The CDR3 nucleotides read TGTGCCAGCAGCGGGACAGACGTAGTAGAGCAGTACTTC. This gives the protein CASSGTDVVEQYF.

CDR3 protein: CASSRVREGSPLHF. The CDR3 region has the DNA TGCGCCAGCAGCAGGGTGCGCGAAGGTTCACCCCTCCACTTT. The chain combines TRBV5-1 with TRBJ1-6; D unclear. The CDR3 contains 14 residues. Trimming left V 4 bases short and J 9 bases short, with 14 bases between. Germline loops: CDR1 SGHRS, CDR2 YFSETQ.

The chain recombines TRBV19 with TRBJ2-7, with D possibly being TRBD2 (7 bases). This CDR3 has 16 amino acids. Trimming stripped 5 bases from V and 5 bases from J, with 22 bases between. CDR1 is LNHDA and CDR2 is SQIVND in the germline V gene (reference sequence). The CDR3 DNA follows: TGTGCCAGTAGTTTGATCGGGGGGACAATCTTCGACGAGCAGTACTTC. Its protein product is CASSLIGGTIFDEQYF.

The gene calls are TRBV6-5 and TRBJ1-2; the D gene is possibly TRBD1 (6 bases). The CDR3 has 13 amino acids. Germline CDR1 and CDR2: MNHEY and SVGAGI. The V end lost 6 bases, the J end lost 6 bases, and 14 bases lay between the germline ends. DNA of the CDR3: TGTGCCAGCAGCCACAGGGCCTTGGATGGCTACACCTTC. Protein product: CASSHRALDGYTF.

The chain has TRBV7-9 and TRBJ1-2; TRBD1 agrees at 7 bases. Trimming at V came to 8 bases and at J to 2 bases, leaving 8 bases not matched to a gene. Germline values: CDR1 SEHNR, CDR2 FQNEAQ (reference sequence). CDR3 length: 14 residues. The CDR3 protein is CASSLDRINYGYTF. The CDR3 nucleotides are TGTGCCAGCTCACTGGACAGGATCAACTATGGCTACACCTTC.

The chain uses TRBV19 and TRBJ1-4; 8 bases match TRBD1. CDR1 LNHDA and CDR2 SQIVND come from the germline V gene (reference sequence). The CDR3 sequence is 14 residues long. With 8 bases clipped from V and 3 bases from J, the junction kept 5 bases outside the gene matches. The CDR3 loop is CASGQGAANEKLFF. CDR3 DNA sequence: TGTGCCAGTGGGCAGGGGGCCGCTAATGAAAAACTGTTTTTT.

CDR3 amino acids: CASSSGLAGADTQYF. The CDR3 bases are TGTGCCAGCAGCTCTGGACTAGCGGGGGCAGATACGCAGTATTTT. The rearrangement joins TRBV7-3 to TRBJ2-3; 13 bases align to TRBD2. Per the germline V gene, CDR1 is SGHTA and CDR2 is FQGTGA. CDR3 length: 15 residues. V was pared by 4 bases and J by 4 bases, with 2 bases of the junction left unmatched.

The rearrangement links TRBV5-1 to TRBJ2-3; tentative D call: TRBD2 (6 bases). Trimming shortened V by 5 bases and J by 3 bases, and 16 bases separated the two germline ends. The germline gives CDR1 SGHRS, CDR2 YFSETQ. There are 15 residues in the CDR3. The DNA of the CDR3 is TGCGCCAGCAGAAAAGGGACTCCCCAGACAGATACGCAGTATTTT. Its protein is CASRKGTPQTDTQYF.

In its sample, this clone was seen once. The chain combines TRBV7-9 with TRBJ2-3; D possibly corresponds to TRBD2 (5 bases). This CDR3 is 15 amino acids long. The germline CDR1 and CDR2 sequences are SEHNR and FQNEAQ (reference sequence). V dropped 3 bases and J dropped 6 bases, with 16 bases sitting between them. CDR3 protein: CASSLNLGSSDTQYF. The CDR3 coding sequence is TGTGCCAGCAGCTTGAATTTGGGGAGTTCGGATACGCAGTATTTT. Combining the CDR3 with reference TRBV7-9 and TRBJ2-3 gives the whole variable domain DTGVSQNPRHKITKRGQNVTFRCDPISEHNRLYWYRQTLGQGPEFLTYFQNEAQLEKSRLLSDRFSAERPKGSFSTLEIQRTEQGDSAMYLCASSLNLGSSDTQYFGPGTRLTVL.

The chain combines TRBV11-3 with TRBJ1-6; the D is unclear. Trimming left V 1 base short and J 5 bases short, with 6 bases between. The length of the CDR3 is 14 residues. The germline gives CDR1 SGHNT, CDR2 YENEEA. CDR3 in amino acids: CASSLGRDNSPLHF. Here the CDR3 DNA reads TGTGCCAGCAGCTTAGGGAGGGATAATTCACCCCTCCACTTT.

The chain uses TRBV5-5 and TRBJ1-4, with 8 bases matching TRBD1. The CDR3 contains 15 residues. Trimming removed 2 bases from V and 4 bases from J; junction bases left unmatched: 4. CDR1 and CDR2 from the germline V gene are SGHKS and YYEKEE (reference sequence). CDR3 sequence: CASSFGQGNNEKLFF. The CDR3 coding sequence is TGTGCCAGCAGCTTTGGACAGGGTAATAATGAAAAACTGTTTTTT.

A single count supports this clone. This chain links TRBV29-1 with TRBJ2-1; 10 nucleotides match TRBD1. The germline gives CDR1 SQVTM, CDR2 ANQGSEA. The trim removed 7 bases at V and 9 bases at J, leaving 12 bases unmatched. The CDR3 sequence is 14 residues long. The CDR3 nucleotides read TGCAGCGGTGCAACCGGGACAGGGGCCATTGAGCAGTTCTTC. Translating gives CSGATGTGAIEQFF.

The chain uses TRBV12-3 or TRBV12-4 and TRBJ2-7; D not certain. V was pared by 6 bases and J by 9 bases, with 18 bases between. The CDR3 runs to 13 residues. The CDR3 loop reads CASSLETKSGQYF. CDR3 in DNA: TGTGCCAGCAGCCTAGAGACGAAATCGGGGCAGTACTTC.

The chain has TRBV6-2 or TRBV6-3 and TRBJ1-1, with 8 positions matching TRBD1. CDR3 length: 18 residues. Germline V lookup: CDR1 MNHEY, CDR2 SVGEGT. Trimming cost V 2 bases and J 2 bases; bases outside gene matches: 13. CDR3 loop: CASSYAGTGVVPNTEAFF. CDR3 in DNA: TGTGCCAGCAGTTACGCAGGGACAGGAGTAGTTCCCAACACTGAAGCTTTCTTT.

The chain combines TRBV3-1 (or the pseudogene TRBV3-2) with TRBJ1-3; D uncertain. The CDR3 has 14 amino acids. Germline CDR1 LGHDT, CDR2 YNNKEL (reference sequence). The ends were cut back, 2 bases at V and 4 bases at J, with 9 bases in the middle. CDR3 in amino acids: CASSQISSGNTIYF. The DNA for the CDR3 is TGTGCCAGCAGCCAAATATCTTCCGGAAACACCATATATTTT.

The chain has TRBV15 and TRBJ1-3; 9 bases align to TRBD1. Germline CDR1 is LNHNV and CDR2 is YYDKDF (reference sequence). V shed 0 bases and J 0 bases; nucleotides not matched to a gene: 9. The CDR3 contains 19 residues. CDR3 sequence (DNA): TGTGCCACCAGCAGAGATATCCCCGGACAGGGGAGCTCTGGAAACACCATATATTTT. It specifies CATSRDIPGQGSSGNTIYF.

J is TRBJ1-2 and V is TRBV7-2, with TRBD1 as a possible D gene (5 bases). V dropped 6 bases and J dropped 4 bases, with 12 bases sitting between them. The CDR3 contains 13 residues. Germline V gene lookup returns CDR1 SGHTA and CDR2 FQGNSA. The CDR3 nucleotides read TGTGCCAGCAGTCAATACGGGGGCTATGGCTACACCTTC. Its translation: CASSQYGGYGYTF.

The V and J genes are TRBV30 and TRBJ1-2; D is ambiguous. V dropped 2 bases and J dropped 0 bases, with 10 bases sitting between them. Germline V lookup: CDR1 GTSNPN, CDR2 SVGIG (reference sequence). This CDR3 is 14 amino acids long. The CDR3 loop reads CAWSSRTSNYGYTF. The DNA for the CDR3 is TGTGCCTGGAGTAGCAGAACTTCTAACTATGGCTACACCTTC.

The chain is built from TRBV11-3 and TRBJ2-3, with 7 bases identical to TRBD1. The CDR3 is made up of 13 amino acids. The trim removed 3 bases at V and 10 bases at J, leaving 7 bases unmatched. Germline V gives CDR1 SGHNT, CDR2 YENEEA. In DNA form, the CDR3 reads TGTGCCAGCAGCTTTTACCGACAGGGAGCGCAGTATTTT. Translation gives CASSFYRQGAQYF.

This rearrangement joins TRBV5-1 to TRBJ2-3; maybe TRBD1 (5 bases). Germline V lookup: CDR1 SGHRS, CDR2 YFSETQ. With 5 bases removed from V and 0 bases from J, the gap between germline ends came to 10 bases. The CDR3 sequence is 14 residues long. The DNA for the CDR3 is TGCGCCAGCAGGGTGCAGGGTAGCACAGATACGCAGTATTTT. It translates to CASRVQGSTDTQYF.

V and J are TRBV6-1 and TRBJ2-1, with 7 bases identical to TRBD1. The germline V gene has CDR1 MNHNS and CDR2 SASEGT. This CDR3 spans 13 amino acids. After removal of 2 bases from V and 10 bases from J, the junction contained 5 bases not matched to a gene. CDR3 protein: CASSETGVREQFF. The CDR3 DNA reads as TGTGCCAGCAGTGAAACAGGGGTGCGGGAGCAGTTCTTC.

The chain links TRBV7-9 to TRBJ2-3; D is unclear. The CDR3 contains 14 residues. Germline CDR1 and CDR2: SEHNR and FQNEAQ (reference sequence). V was clipped by 5 bases and J by 5 bases, with 14 bases between them. In DNA form, the CDR3 reads TGTGCCAGCAGCAGAGGTGCGAGTAGAGATACGCAGTATTTT. Protein sequence: CASSRGASRDTQYF.

This rearrangement joins TRBV30 to TRBJ2-2; D possibly corresponds to TRBD1 (6 bases). The CDR3 extends over 14 amino acids. Germline V gene sequence: CDR1 GTSNPN, CDR2 SVGIG (reference sequence). The V end lost 2 bases, the J end lost 9 bases, and 16 bases lay between the germline ends. This CDR3 is CAWSPGTLYRELFF. CDR3 nucleotides: TGTGCCTGGAGTCCCGGGACATTGTATCGGGAGCTGTTTTTT.

This chain links TRBV5-1 with TRBJ1-1; D ambiguous. CDR1 and CDR2 (germline): SGHRS, YFSETQ. This CDR3 region has 14 residues. Trimming pared 3 bases from V and 4 bases from J, leaving 13 bases between. The CDR3: CASSSGEPGTEAFF. The CDR3 bases are TGCGCCAGCAGCTCTGGGGAGCCGGGCACTGAAGCTTTCTTT.

This clone was observed a few times. The chain uses TRBV27 and TRBJ1-1; D is unclear. Germline V gene lookup returns CDR1 MNHEY and CDR2 SMNVEV (reference sequence). The CDR3 is made up of 13 amino acids. Trimming removed 2 bases from V and 0 bases from J, with 4 bases in between. The CDR3 sequence: CASSLQMNTEAFF. The CDR3 DNA reads as TGTGCCAGCAGTTTACAGATGAACACTGAAGCTTTCTTT.

The genes are TRBV14 and TRBJ1-2; D not certain. V was clipped by 2 bases and J by 2 bases, with 9 bases between them. This CDR3 contains 14 residues. Germline values: CDR1 SGHDN, CDR2 FVKESK. The CDR3 DNA reads as TGTGCCAGCAGCCAATTCAATCTAAACTATGGCTACACCTTC. It is translated as CASSQFNLNYGYTF.

The chain couples TRBV19 to TRBJ1-2, with no clear D. Trimming stripped 7 bases from V and 8 bases from J, with 20 bases between. Germline-derived CDR1 and CDR2 are LNHDA and SQIVND (reference sequence). This CDR3 is 14 amino acids long. The CDR3 protein is CASTPIGRSWGYTF. The DNA for the CDR3 is TGTGCCAGTACCCCAATCGGACGTAGCTGGGGCTACACCTTC.